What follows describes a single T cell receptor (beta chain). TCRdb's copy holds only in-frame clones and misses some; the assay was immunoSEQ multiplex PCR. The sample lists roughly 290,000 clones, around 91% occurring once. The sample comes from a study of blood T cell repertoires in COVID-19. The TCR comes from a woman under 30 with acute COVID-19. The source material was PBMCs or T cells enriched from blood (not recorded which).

As DNA, the CDR3 is TGTGCCAGCAGTCATTATCTCCTAGCGGGGACCACAGATACGCAGTATTTT. It is translated as CASSHYLLAGTTDTQYF. This chain links TRBV27 with TRBJ2-3; 9 bases agree with TRBD2. CDR1 MNHEY and CDR2 SMNVEV come from the germline V gene (reference sequence). The CDR3 length is 17 residues. With V trimmed by 5 bases and J by 2 bases, 11 bases remained unmatched.